One and the same sample provided the 4 T cell receptor beta chains below, sequenced in a study of chemoradiotherapy in HPV16-positive cancers. Clones were sequenced by immunoSEQ multiplex PCR, and TCRdb holds only the in-frame ones, with some missing. Of roughly 11,000 clones listed, around 80% were seen once; the top ten hold about 2.1%. The specimen was taken from a patient who underwent chemoradiotherapy. The receptor source for this set is a human donor with HPV-associated anogenital cancer.

The chain employs TRBV9 and TRBJ1-1; D unclear. Germline CDR1 and CDR2: SGDLS and YYNGEE. The CDR3 is 14 amino acids. The V end lost 2 bases, the J end lost 5 bases, and 13 bases lay between the germline ends. The CDR3 coding sequence is TGTGCCAGCAGCGTCGACGGAGGGAGGACTGAAGCTTTCTTT. This translates into CASSVDGGRTEAFF.

CDR3: CASSLRSAYGYTF. The CDR3 DNA reads TGTGCCAGTTCCCTCCGATCAGCCTATGGCTACACCTTC. The chain uses TRBV19 and TRBJ1-2; no reliable D call. Trimming stripped 8 bases from V and 4 bases from J, with 14 bases between. The CDR3 is made up of 13 amino acids. Germline V gives CDR1 LNHDA, CDR2 SQIVND (reference sequence).

This sequence joins TRBV19 and TRBJ2-3; D is unresolved. Germline loops: CDR1 LNHDA, CDR2 SQIVND (reference sequence). Trimming stripped 6 bases from V and 0 bases from J, with 7 bases between. CDR3 length: 13 residues. The CDR3: CASRKESTDTQYF. The CDR3 DNA is TGTGCCAGTAGGAAGGAAAGCACAGATACGCAGTATTTT.

This clone is labeled as medium-sized. The genes are TRBV7-9 and TRBJ1-2; D not resolved. Germline CDR1 SEHNR, CDR2 FQNEAQ (reference sequence). CDR3 length: 13 amino acids. The V gene lost 1 base and the J gene lost 5 bases, with 8 bases spanning the gap. CDR3 sequence reads: CASSLEGTYGYTF. CDR3 DNA sequence: TGTGCCAGCAGCTTAGAGGGTACTTATGGCTACACCTTC.